This T cell receptor beta chain came from a study of T cell repertoires in cytomegalovirus infection. Overall study results and limits: Summed frequency of shared TCR beta families picked out CMV carriers who also had the relevant HLA.

TCRdb reanalysed the reads using MiXCR and keeps one entry per CDR3 protein. The data hold more than 95,000 distinct CDR3 sequences, with over 30% observed a single time. V dropped 2 bases and J dropped 8; count of bases not matched to a gene: 12. In germline, CDR1 is SGHVS, CDR2 FQNEAQ. The CDR3 has 16 amino acids. Remarks on this clonotype: Antigen unknown.

The input for sequencing was CD8+ T cells from cultured PBMCs, taken from culture after CMV antigen stimulation. The chain carries TRBV7-8 and TRBJ2-1; the match to TRBD1 covers 7 bases. The source is a human donor in good health (CMV status not recorded). Some clones in this sample may be carry-over from other donors' samples. The CDR3 nucleotides are TGTGCCAGCAGCTTAAGCGAGACAGGGATTTTCCATGAGCAGTTCTTC. Translated: CASSLSETGIFHEQFF.